This note documents a single TCR beta chain sequence. This clonotype was seen only a few times. Its antigen target is currently unknown. No clone much larger than this one lies a single base away; base qualities are absent. This sample is part of a study of blood T cells in healthy people across ages (dated by TCRdb to 2014 to 2015). About the investigation overall: In model experiments, roughly one uniquely barcoded TCR beta cDNA molecule per two T cells was captured by template switching. Using deep sequencing normalized with unique cDNA molecular identifiers, the study measured how TCR beta repertoire diversity changes with age. Four age groups were formed from the donors: young (average about 15 years), middle-aged (just under 40), aged (62) and long-lived (more than 75). To avoid experimental bias, donors of different ages were distributed randomly across sequencing lanes. For two donors (one aged 18 to 30 and one aged 80 or older), the study analyzed two additional independent replicas of 1 million unique cDNA reads from the same blood draw.

Library construction relied on 5' RACE. The instrument given in TCRdb is Illumina HiSeq 2500. A second PCR of 7 to 11 cycles was performed with a sample-barcoded 5' primer and a J-beta primer mix. A template-switch 5' adaptor carrying 12 random nucleotides introduced a unique molecular identifier onto each TCR beta cDNA molecule. At least 2.5 million CDR3-containing paired-end reads were obtained from each sample. First-strand cDNA synthesis was performed from all RNA using the Mint cDNA synthesis kit, with priming by a TRBC-specific oligonucleotide. Following uracil-DNA glycosylase treatment, all cDNA underwent a first 18-cycle PCR with the universal primers M1SS and BC2_uni_R. The study's processing was this. For normalization, 1 million high-quality reads, each with a distinct molecular identifier, were randomly selected from each sample. Instead of being binned into consensus sequences, reads that shared molecular identifiers were thrown out. MiTCR, with a Q25 quality threshold and the strictest error-elimination algorithm, was used for CDR3 identification, clonotype clustering and error correction. Lower-bound total TCR beta diversity was estimated with a nonparametric unseen species model using Euler transformation. TCRdb reworked the public reads: Q25 trimming with fastp, MiXCR clone assembly, productive beta chains retained. Merged by CDR3 protein, the rows form single entries marked with the most common genes and DNA. V and J calls and clone size were set by TCRdb, not the authors. Here the sample has about 1.7 million distinct CDR3 sequences; 28% occur a single time. Less than 9.5% of the sample rests with the top ten.

Results and caveats for the whole study, not just this receptor: As age increased, observed TCR beta diversity per million T cells dropped in a roughly linear way, and a significant reduction was already evident by age about 40. Observed TCR beta diversity correlated strongly with the percentage of naive T cells measured by flow cytometry. Bulk unsorted PBMC profiling prevented conclusive comparison of naive and antigen-experienced compartments. Compared with the aged group, more naive CD4+ T cells, fewer expanded clones and increased TCR diversity were shown by the long-lived group, suggesting age selection. Estimates of total diversity based on one million sequenced T cells were considered lower bounds and underestimates. The CMV infection status of donors was not known, potentially confounding age-related changes in expanded clonotypes.

As encoded in the germline V gene, CDR1 is SGDLS while CDR2 is YYNGEE. The trim is 3 bases for V and 4 bases for J, with a gap of 7 bases between the germline ends. CDR3 length: 13 amino acids, cysteine to phenylalanine. Left in the record is the CDR3 DNA by itself, 39 bases read in frame from the first base. Systemically healthy Caucasian individuals from Russia, some 40 in total and aged about 6 to 90 years, were included as donors. Each donor gave around 9 milliliters of peripheral blood, collected into EDTA-treated Vacutainer tubes. Ficoll-Paque density-gradient centrifugation was used to isolate PBMCs, with at least 6 million obtained per sample. Total RNA, at least 6 micrograms per sample, was extracted from PBMCs with Trizol reagent. For every donor, flow cytometry on a PBMC aliquot measured the percentage of naive CD45RAhigh/CD27high T cells.

Sequencing was performed on blood. This clonotype was sampled from a woman aged 25 to 39 in good health. The chain couples TRBV9 to TRBJ2-2, with TRBD1 as a weak D call on 6 bases. The DNA sequence is given as TGTGCCAGCAGCGGGGGGCCCACCGGGGAGCTGTTTTTT. Its translation reads: CASSGGPTGELFF. Outside the CDR3, residues come from the reference TRBV9 and TRBJ2-2 proteins, so the full variable domain is: DSGVTQTPKHLITATGQRVTLRCSPRSGDLSVYWYQQSLDQGLQFLIQYYNGEERAKGNILERFSAQQFPDLHSELNLSSLELGDSALYFCASSGGPTGELFFGEGSRLTVL.